This T cell receptor beta chain was recovered during a study of early T cells in non-severe SARS-CoV-2 infection. Study summary: Alpha and beta chains were unpaired, from unsorted whole-blood bulk RNA.

Tagging with unique molecular identifiers was applied to individual cDNA molecules. TCRdb re-analysed the 5' RACE reads in MiXCR, keeping a single row per CDR3 protein. The table shows about 70,000 distinct CDR3 sequences, with 5% occurring only once. About this clonotype: Its antigen is undetermined.

General study findings and limits: Anti-spike CD8 responses were favored in VDJdb matching, and private and CD4 specificities were missed.

The trim removed 2 bases at V and 4 bases at J, leaving 17 bases unmatched. CDR3 length equals 21 residues. From germline, CDR1 is MNHNY and CDR2 SVGAGI (reference sequence). This sequence joins TRBV6-6 and TRBJ2-1, with 13 bases aligning to TRBD2. Sequences were derived from whole blood, sampled at baseline. The receptor's source is an adult who was a healthcare worker with PCR-confirmed SARS-CoV-2 infection or an uninfected control (not recorded which). The CDR3 here is CASSYPVGVATSGREYNEQFF. The CDR3 DNA is TGTGCCAGCAGTTACCCGGTCGGGGTCGCTACTAGCGGGAGGGAATACAATGAGCAGTTCTTC.